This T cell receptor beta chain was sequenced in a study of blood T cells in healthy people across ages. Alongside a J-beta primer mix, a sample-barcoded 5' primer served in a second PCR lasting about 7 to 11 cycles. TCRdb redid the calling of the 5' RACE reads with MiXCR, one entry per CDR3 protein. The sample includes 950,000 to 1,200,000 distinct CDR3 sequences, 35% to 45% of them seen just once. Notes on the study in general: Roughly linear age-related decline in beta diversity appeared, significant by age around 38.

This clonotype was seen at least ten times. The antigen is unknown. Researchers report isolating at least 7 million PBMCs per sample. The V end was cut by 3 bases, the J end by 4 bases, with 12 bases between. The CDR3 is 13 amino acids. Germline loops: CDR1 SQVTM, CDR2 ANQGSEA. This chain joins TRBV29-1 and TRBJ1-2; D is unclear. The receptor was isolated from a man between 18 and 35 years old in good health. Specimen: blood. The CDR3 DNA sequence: TGCAGCGTTGAGAGCCCACAGCCCTATGGCTACACCTTC. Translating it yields CSVESPQPYGYTF.